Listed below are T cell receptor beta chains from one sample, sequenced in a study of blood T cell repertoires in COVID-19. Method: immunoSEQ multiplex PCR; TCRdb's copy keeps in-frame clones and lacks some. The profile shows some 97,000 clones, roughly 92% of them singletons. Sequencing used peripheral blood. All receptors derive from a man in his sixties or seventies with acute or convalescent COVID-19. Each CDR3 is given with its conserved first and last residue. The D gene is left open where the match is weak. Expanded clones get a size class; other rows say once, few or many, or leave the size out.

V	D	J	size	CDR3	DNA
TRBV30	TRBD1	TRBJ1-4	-	CAWRPTGMGEKLFF	TGTGCCTGGAGGCCGACAGGGATGGGTGAAAAACTGTTTTTT
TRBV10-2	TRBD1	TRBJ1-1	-	CASSLDRGPTEAFF	TGCGCCAGCAGTTTAGACAGGGGACCCACTGAAGCTTTCTTT
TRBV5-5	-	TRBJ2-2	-	CASSSPPGATGELFF	TGTGCCAGCAGCTCACCCCCGGGAGCCACCGGGGAGCTGTTTTTT
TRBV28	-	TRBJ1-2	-	CASSSGLLIDYTF	TGTGCCAGCAGTTCGGGACTCCTGATTGACTACACCTTC
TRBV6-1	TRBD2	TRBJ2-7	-	CASRFRGGDEQYF	TGTGCCAGCAGATTCCGGGGAGGGGACGAGCAGTACTTC
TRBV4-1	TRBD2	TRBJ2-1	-	CASSLGLGDNEQFF	TGCGCCAGCAGCCTCGGACTAGGTGACAATGAGCAGTTCTTC
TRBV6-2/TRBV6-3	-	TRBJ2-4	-	CASSYSLQVKNIQYF	TGTGCCAGCAGTTACTCATTACAGGTTAAAAACATTCAGTACTTC
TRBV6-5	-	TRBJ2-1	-	CASSYSGDEQFF	TGTGCCAGCAGTTACTCCGGGGATGAGCAGTTCTTC
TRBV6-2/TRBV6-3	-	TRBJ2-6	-	CASSHGGGSGANVLTF	TGTGCCAGCAGTCACGGGGGTGGCTCTGGGGCCAACGTCCTGACTTTC
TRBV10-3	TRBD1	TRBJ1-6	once	CAITASGGSPLHF	TGTGCCATCACGGCGTCAGGGGGTTCACCCCTCCACTTT
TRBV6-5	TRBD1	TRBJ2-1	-	CASRPRTGSYNEQFF	TGTGCCAGCAGGCCTCGGACAGGGTCCTACAATGAGCAGTTCTTC
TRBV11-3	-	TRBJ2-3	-	CASSGVGTDTQYF	TGTGCCAGCTCAGGGGTGGGCACAGATACGCAGTATTTT
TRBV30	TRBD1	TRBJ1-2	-	CAWSVGGHGYTF	TGTGCCTGGAGTGTAGGGGGCCATGGCTACACCTTC
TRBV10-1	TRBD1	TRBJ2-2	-	CATKSGQGAVGELFF	TGCGCCACCAAGAGTGGACAGGGGGCCGTCGGGGAGCTGTTTTTT
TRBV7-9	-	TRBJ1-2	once	CASSLEVDSNYGYTF	TGTGCCAGCAGCTTAGAAGTTGACAGTAACTATGGCTACACCTTC
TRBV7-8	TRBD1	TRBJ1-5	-	CASSLARQGQPQHF	TGTGCCAGCAGCCTAGCCCGACAGGGCCAGCCCCAGCATTTT
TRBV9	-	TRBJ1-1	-	CASKSGGDTEAFF	TGTGCCAGCAAGAGCGGGGGGGACACTGAAGCTTTCTTT
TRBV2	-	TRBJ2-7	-	CASSVWQGEQYF	TGTGCCAGCAGTGTTTGGCAGGGCGAGCAGTACTTC
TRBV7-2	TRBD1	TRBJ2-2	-	CASSLQQGGTGELFF	TGTGCCAGCAGCTTACAACAGGGGGGAACCGGGGAGCTGTTTTTT
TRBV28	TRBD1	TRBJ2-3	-	CASSFGDRISTDTQYF	TGTGCCAGCAGCTTTGGGGACAGGATTAGCACAGATACGCAGTATTTT
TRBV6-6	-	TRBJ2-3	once	CASSTFAGDTQYF	TGTGCCAGCAGTACCTTTGCGGGAGATACGCAGTATTTT
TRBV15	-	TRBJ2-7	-	CATSRDRVSPEQYF	TGTGCCACCAGCAGAGATCGGGTTTCTCCAGAGCAGTACTTC
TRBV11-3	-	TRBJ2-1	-	CASSTEGGNYNEQFF	TGTGCCAGCAGCACCGAGGGGGGGAACTACAATGAGCAGTTCTTC
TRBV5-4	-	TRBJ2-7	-	CASSFNRGGSYEQYF	TGTGCCAGCAGCTTTAACAGGGGAGGATCCTACGAGCAGTACTTC
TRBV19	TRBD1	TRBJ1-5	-	CASSPQGAQPQHF	TGTGCCAGTAGTCCCCAGGGGGCTCAGCCCCAGCATTTT
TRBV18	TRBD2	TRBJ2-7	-	CASSPLTTGLAAYEQYF	TGTGCCAGCTCACCGCTCACGACGGGACTAGCGGCCTACGAGCAGTACTTC
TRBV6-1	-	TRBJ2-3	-	CASSEALQGMGDTQYF	TGTGCCAGCAGTGAAGCGCTTCAGGGGATGGGGGATACGCAGTATTTT
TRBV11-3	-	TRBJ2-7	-	CASSLTLSGGGYEQYF	TGTGCCAGCAGCTTAACCTTATCGGGGGGCGGGTACGAGCAGTACTTC
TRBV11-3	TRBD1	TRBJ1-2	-	CASSFGTGLRSTF	TGTGCCAGCAGCTTCGGGACAGGACTTCGCTCCACCTTC
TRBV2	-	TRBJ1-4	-	CASSSTGFVEKLFF	TGTGCCAGCAGTTCTACAGGGTTCGTTGAAAAACTGTTTTTT
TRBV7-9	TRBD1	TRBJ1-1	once	CASSLLQGYGEAFF	TGTGCCAGCAGTTTATTACAGGGGTACGGTGAAGCTTTCTTT
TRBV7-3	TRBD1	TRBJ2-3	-	CASSNQGAVDTQYF	TGTGCCAGCAGCAACCAGGGGGCTGTGGATACGCAGTATTTT
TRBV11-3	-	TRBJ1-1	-	CASSLVGQGTEAFF	TGTGCCAGCAGCTTAGTCGGTCAGGGCACTGAAGCTTTCTTT
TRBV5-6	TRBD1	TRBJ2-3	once	CASSSVYRGNTDTQYF	TGTGCCAGCAGCTCCGTCTACAGGGGAAACACAGATACGCAGTATTTT
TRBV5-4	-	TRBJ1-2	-	CASSWDQGGYGYTF	TGTGCCAGCAGCTGGGATCAGGGTGGTTATGGCTACACCTTC
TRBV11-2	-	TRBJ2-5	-	CASSLGRGSEETQYF	TGTGCCAGCAGCTTAGGCAGGGGTTCGGAAGAGACCCAGTACTTC
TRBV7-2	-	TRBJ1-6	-	CASSASTLTGPLHF	TGTGCCAGCAGCGCCTCGACCTTGACAGGTCCCCTCCACTTT
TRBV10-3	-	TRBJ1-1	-	CAISQQGRDTEAFF	TGTGCCATCAGCCAACAGGGTAGGGACACTGAAGCTTTCTTT
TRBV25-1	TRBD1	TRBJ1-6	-	CASSHMTGANSPLHF	TGTGCCAGCAGTCACATGACAGGGGCAAATTCACCCCTCCACTTT
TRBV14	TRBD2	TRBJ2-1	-	CASSRSGTSVNEQFF	TGTGCCAGCAGTCGATCCGGGACTAGCGTTAATGAGCAGTTCTTC
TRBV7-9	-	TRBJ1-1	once	CASIQVGMNTEAFF	TGTGCCAGCATCCAGGTGGGCATGAACACTGAAGCTTTCTTT
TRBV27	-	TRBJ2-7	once	CASSPQAGHSYEQYF	TGTGCCAGCAGTCCTCAAGCGGGACACTCCTACGAGCAGTACTTC
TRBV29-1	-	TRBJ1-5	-	CSVGEGDQPQHF	TGCAGCGTTGGTGAGGGGGATCAGCCCCAGCATTTT
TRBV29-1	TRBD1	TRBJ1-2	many	CSVRDSYGYTF	TGCAGCGTTCGGGACAGCTATGGCTACACCTTC